The source of this T cell receptor beta chain is a study of regulatory dendritic cells for organ transplantation. Study outcomes and limitations: Naive T cells showed high diversity, memory cells less, memory CD8+ least. Considerable individual heterogeneity was seen in alloreactive memory CD8+ T cells. Mature dendritic cells appeared to drive more memory CD8+ clonal expansion than regulatory ones.

Memory T cells were CD45RO+, naive were CD45RA+, sorted by FACS. The sample holds a few counts of this clone. Its antigen remains unidentified. TCRdb's table, derived via immunoSEQ multiplex PCR, lists solely in-frame clones and lacks some. The sample lists under 45,000 clones, approximately 88% occurring once. The CDR3 is 14 residues long. CDR1 is MNHNY and CDR2 is SVGAGI in the germline V gene (reference sequence). Trimming cost V 7 bases and J 7 bases, with 20 bases left between them. Input material: naive CD4+ T cells from blood. Subset reported: CD45RA+ naive T cells. This chain links TRBV6-6 with TRBJ2-7, with D maybe TRBD2 (5 bases). This sequence originates from a human donor in good health. CDR3 coding DNA: TGTGCCAGCATCCCGGACTCTGTTGCTGGAGAGCAGTACTTC. It translates to CASIPDSVAGEQYF.